This T cell receptor beta chain was identified in a study of cytomegalovirus exposure and HLA in healthy donors. Study-level results: There were some public TCRs occurring in many donors, but most TCR sequences were rare. Previous analysis showed most TCR beta V segments were productive about 87% or about 30% of the time. With high specificity and sensitivity, the classifier reportedly diagnosed cytomegalovirus status. Later on, an analysis showed TCR association rates differing by HLA locus, with DRB1 the most and HLA-C the fewest.

The ends lost 3 bases at V and 5 bases at J; junction bases unmatched: 8. The germline V gene encodes CDR1 SGHVS and CDR2 FNYEAQ. The CDR3 covers 15 residues. Primers: 60 Vbeta forward and 13 Jbeta reverse. This table comes from immunoSEQ multiplex PCR, and its TCRdb copy is limited to in-frame clones, with some not included. The data contain 100,000 to 150,000 clones, approximately 78% of them singletons. Remarks on this clone: The antigen is undetermined.

The sequenced material came from PBMCs. The chain couples TRBV7-6 to TRBJ2-5; 8 bases line up with TRBD2. The clonotype comes from a human donor in good health. The CDR3: CASSFSPGGLETQYF. For the CDR3, the DNA is TGTGCCAGCAGCTTCTCCCCGGGAGGGCTGGAGACCCAGTACTTC.